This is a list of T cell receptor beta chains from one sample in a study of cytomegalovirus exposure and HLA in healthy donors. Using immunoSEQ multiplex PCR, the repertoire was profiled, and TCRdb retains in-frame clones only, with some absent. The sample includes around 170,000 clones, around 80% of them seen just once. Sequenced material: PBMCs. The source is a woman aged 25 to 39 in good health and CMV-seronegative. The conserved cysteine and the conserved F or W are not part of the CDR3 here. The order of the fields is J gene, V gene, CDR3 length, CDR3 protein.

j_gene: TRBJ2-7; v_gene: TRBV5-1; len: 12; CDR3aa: ASSLIGASYEQY
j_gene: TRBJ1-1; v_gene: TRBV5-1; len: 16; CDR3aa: ASSLARGAGRANTEAF
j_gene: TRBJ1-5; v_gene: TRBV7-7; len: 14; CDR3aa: ASSFSTARGSQPQH
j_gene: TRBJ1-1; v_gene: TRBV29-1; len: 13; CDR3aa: SVVSGGGSYTEAF
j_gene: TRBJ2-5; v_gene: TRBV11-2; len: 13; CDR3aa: ASSLGTGVQETQY
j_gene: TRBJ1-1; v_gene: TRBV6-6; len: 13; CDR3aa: ASSPTGIPDTEAF
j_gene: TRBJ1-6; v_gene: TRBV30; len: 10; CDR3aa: ALLREGSPLH
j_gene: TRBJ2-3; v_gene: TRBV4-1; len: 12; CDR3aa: ASSQVPRVDTQY
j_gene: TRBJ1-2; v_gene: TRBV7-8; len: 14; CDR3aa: ASSLVGGHDPYGYT
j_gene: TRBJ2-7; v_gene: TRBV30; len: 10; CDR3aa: ACSGGPYEQY
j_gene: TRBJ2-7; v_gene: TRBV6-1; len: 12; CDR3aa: ASSEAGGAYEQY
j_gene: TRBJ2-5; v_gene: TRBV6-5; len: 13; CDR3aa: ASRPVGDREETQY
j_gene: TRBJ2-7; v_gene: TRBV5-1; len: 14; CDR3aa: ASSPISISVSYEQY
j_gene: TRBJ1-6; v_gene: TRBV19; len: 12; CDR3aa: ASSYDSSNSPLH
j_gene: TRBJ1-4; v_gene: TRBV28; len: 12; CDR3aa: ASHHETVDEKLF
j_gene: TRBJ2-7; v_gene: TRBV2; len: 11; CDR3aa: ASSPGGSYEQY
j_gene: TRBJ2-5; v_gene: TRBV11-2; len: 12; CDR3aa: ASSHWAGKETQY
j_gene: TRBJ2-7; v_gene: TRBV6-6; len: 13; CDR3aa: ASRPRGTGSYEQY
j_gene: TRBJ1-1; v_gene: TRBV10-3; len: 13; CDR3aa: AISEMGQGHTEAF
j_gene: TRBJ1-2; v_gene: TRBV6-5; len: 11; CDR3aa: ASSYETAYGYT
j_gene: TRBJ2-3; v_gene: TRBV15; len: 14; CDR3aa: ATSSRLAGGRDTQY
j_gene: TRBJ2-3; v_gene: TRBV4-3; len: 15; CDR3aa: ASSQSRLARITDTQY
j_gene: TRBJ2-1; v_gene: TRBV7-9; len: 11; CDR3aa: ASSWPQGARRI
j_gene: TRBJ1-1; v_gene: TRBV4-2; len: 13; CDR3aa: ASSPGTAPSTEAF
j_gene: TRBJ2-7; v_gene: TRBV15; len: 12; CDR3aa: ATAAVGGGNEQY
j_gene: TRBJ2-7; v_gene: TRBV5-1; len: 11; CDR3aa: ASSLVPGGEQY
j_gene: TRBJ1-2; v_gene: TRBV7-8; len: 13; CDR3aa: ASSLFPGGQGGYT
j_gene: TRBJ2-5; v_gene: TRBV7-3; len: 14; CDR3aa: ASSLMGGTTQETQY
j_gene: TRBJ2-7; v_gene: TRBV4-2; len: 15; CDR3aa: ASSPGQRGLVSYEQY
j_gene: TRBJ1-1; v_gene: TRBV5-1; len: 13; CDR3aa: ASSFSLGSGTEAF
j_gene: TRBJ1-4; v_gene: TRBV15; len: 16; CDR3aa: ATSRDKRVAGGYEKLF
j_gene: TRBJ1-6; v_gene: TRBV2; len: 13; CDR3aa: ASMLGGLVNSPLH
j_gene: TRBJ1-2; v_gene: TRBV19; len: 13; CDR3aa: ASSLWTDPNYGYT
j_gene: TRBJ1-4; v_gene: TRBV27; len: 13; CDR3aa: ASSADISTNEKLF
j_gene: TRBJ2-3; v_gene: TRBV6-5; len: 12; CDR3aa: ASSSPPGGDTQY
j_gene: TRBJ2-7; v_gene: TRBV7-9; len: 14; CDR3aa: ASSLVGGGISYEQY
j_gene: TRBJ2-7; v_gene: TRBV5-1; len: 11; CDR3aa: ASRAGTEDEQY
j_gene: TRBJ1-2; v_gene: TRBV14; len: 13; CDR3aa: ASSQDFTGRRGYT
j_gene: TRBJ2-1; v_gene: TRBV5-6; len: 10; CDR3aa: ASSTRLLEQF
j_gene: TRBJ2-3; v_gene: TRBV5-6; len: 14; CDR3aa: ASSTLGWGDTDTQY
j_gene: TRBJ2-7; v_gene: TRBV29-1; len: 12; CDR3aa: SVEEVERGYEQY
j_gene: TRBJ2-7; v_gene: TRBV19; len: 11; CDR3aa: ASSIGETYEQY
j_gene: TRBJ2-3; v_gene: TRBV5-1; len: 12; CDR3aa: ASRRDRGFGGQY
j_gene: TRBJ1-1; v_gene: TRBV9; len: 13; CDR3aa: ASSGGTGGNTEAF
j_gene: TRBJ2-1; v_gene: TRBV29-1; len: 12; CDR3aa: SVGQGLGYNEQF
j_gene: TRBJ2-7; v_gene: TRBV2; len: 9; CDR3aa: ASRVSSGQY
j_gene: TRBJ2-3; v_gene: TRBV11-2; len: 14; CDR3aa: ASSPGLGFVSDTQY
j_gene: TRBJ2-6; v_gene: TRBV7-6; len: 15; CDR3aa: ASNPLAGSSGANVLT
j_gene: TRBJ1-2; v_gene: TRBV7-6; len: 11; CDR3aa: ASSLDHGRPNT